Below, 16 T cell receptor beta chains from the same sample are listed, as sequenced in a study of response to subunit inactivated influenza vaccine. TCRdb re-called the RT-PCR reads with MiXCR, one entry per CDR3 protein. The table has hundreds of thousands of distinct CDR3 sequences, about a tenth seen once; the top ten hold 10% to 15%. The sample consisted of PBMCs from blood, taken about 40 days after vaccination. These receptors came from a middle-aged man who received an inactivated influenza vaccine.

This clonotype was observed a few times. CDR3 residues: CASSSGTSGHYNEQFF. CDR3 in DNA: TGTGCCAGCAGTTCTGGGACTAGCGGGCACTACAATGAGCAGTTCTTC. The chain employs TRBV6-2 or TRBV6-3 and TRBJ2-1; 12 bases line up with TRBD2. Germline-derived CDR1 and CDR2 are MNHEY and SVGEGT. The CDR3 sequence is 16 residues long. Trimming cost V 4 bases and J 3 bases; bases outside gene matches: 4.

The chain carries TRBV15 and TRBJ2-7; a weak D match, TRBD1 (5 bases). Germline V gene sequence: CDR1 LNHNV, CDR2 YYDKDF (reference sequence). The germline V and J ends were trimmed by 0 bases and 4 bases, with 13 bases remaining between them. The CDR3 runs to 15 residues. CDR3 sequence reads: CATSRDQGPAYEQYF. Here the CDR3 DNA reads TGTGCCACCAGCAGAGATCAGGGCCCCGCATACGAGCAGTACTTC.

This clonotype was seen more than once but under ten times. The CDR3 reads CASRTGRRETQYF. The CDR3 nucleotides are TGTGCCAGCAGAACAGGGCGGCGGGAGACCCAGTACTTC. The V call is TRBV7-8, the J call TRBJ2-5; maybe TRBD1 (6 bases). This CDR3 has 13 residues. Germline CDR1 is SGHVS and CDR2 is FQNEAQ. Between the trimmed V and J ends, which lost 6 bases and 5 bases, there was a span of 13 bases.

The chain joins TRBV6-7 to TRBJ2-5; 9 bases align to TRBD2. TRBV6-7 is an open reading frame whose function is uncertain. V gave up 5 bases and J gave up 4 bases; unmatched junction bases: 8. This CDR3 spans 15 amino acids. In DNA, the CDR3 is TGTGCCAGCAGTGCGACCAGAGCGGGAGGAGAGACCCAGTACTTC. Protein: CASSATRAGGETQYF.

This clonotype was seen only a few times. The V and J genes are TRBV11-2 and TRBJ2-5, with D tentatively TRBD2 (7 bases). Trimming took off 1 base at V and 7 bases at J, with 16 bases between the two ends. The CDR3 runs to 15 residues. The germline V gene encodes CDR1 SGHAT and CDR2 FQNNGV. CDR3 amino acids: CASSLVGAGAGTQYF. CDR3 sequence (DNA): TGTGCCAGCAGCTTAGTAGGCGCGGGGGCGGGGACCCAGTACTTC.

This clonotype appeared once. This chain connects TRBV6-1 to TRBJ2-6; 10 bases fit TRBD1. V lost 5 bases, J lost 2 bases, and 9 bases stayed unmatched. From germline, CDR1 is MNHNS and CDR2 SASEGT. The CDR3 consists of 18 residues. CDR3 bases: TGTGCCAGCAGTCCGGGGACAGGGGAATACACTGGGGCCAACGTCCTGACTTTC. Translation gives CASSPGTGEYTGANVLTF.

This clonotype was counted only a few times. Here the CDR3 reads CASSSKAAPNTEAFF. The CDR3 nucleotides read TGTGCCAGCAGCTCAAAAGCGGCTCCGAACACTGAAGCTTTCTTT. The chain joins TRBV7-6 to TRBJ1-1; D is uncertain. Germline CDR1 reads SGHVS; CDR2 reads FNYEAQ. The CDR3 length is 15 residues. The V and J ends lost 4 bases and 1 base respectively, with 13 bases between them.

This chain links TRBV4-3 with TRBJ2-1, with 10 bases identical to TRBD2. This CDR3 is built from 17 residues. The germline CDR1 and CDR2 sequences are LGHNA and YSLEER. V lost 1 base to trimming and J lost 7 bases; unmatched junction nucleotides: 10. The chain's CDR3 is CASSQGPSSGRKNEQFF. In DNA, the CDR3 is TGCGCCAGCAGCCAAGGACCATCTAGCGGGAGAAAGAATGAGCAGTTCTTC.

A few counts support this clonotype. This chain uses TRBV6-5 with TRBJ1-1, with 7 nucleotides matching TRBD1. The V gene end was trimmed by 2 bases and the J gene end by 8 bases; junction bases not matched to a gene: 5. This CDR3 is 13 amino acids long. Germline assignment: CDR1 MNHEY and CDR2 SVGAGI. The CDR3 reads CASSYTGTAEAFF. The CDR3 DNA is TGTGCCAGCAGTTACACCGGGACAGCAGAAGCTTTCTTT.

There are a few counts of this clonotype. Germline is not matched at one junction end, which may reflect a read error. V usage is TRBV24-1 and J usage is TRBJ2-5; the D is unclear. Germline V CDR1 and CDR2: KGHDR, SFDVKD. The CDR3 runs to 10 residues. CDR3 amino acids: CATLDQPNDF. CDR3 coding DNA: TGTGCCACCTTAGACCAACCGAACGACTTC.

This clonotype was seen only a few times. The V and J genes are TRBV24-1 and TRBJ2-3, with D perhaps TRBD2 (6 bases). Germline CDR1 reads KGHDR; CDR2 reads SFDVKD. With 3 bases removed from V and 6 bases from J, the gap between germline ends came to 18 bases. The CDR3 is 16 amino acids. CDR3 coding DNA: TGTGCCACCAGTGATGCGGGGACGGGGAGTATGGATACGCAGTATTTT. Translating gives CATSDAGTGSMDTQYF.

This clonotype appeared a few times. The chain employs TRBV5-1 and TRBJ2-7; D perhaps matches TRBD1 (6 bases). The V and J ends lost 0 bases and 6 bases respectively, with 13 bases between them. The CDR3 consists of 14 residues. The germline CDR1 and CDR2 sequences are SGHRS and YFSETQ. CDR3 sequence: CASSLESRGAEQYF. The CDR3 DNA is TGCGCCAGCAGCTTGGAGAGCAGGGGTGCCGAGCAGTACTTC.

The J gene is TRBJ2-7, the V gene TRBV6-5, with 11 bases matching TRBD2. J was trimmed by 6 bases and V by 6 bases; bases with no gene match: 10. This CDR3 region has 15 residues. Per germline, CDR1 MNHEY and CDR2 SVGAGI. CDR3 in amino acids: CASSYSGRALAEQYF. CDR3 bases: TGTGCCAGCAGCTATAGCGGGAGGGCCCTCGCCGAGCAGTACTTC.

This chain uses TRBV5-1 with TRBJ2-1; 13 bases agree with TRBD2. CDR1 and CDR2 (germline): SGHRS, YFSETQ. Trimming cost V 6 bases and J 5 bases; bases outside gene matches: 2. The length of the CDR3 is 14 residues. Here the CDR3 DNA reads TGCGCCAGCACCACTAGCGGGGGGGACAATGAGCAGTTCTTC. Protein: CASTTSGGDNEQFF. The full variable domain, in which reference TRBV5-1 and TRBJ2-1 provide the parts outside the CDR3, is KAGVTQTPRYLIKTRGQQVTLSCSPISGHRSVSWYQQTPGQGLQFLFEYFSETQRNKGNFPGRFSGRQFSNSRSEMNVSTLELGDSALYLCASTTSGGDNEQFFGPGTRLTVL.

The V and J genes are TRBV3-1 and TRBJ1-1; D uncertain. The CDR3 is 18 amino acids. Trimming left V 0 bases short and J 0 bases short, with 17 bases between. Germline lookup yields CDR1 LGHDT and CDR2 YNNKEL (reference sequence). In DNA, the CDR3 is TGTGCCAGCAGCCAAGATCTCCTGGCAGTGAGGGTGAACACTGAAGCTTTCTTT. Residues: CASSQDLLAVRVNTEAFF.

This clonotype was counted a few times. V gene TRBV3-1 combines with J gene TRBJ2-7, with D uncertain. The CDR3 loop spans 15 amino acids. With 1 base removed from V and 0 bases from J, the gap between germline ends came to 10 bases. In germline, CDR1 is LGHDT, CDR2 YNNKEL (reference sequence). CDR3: CASSQGLGTSYEQYF. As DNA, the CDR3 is TGTGCCAGCAGCCAAGGACTCGGTACCTCCTACGAGCAGTACTTC.